The 21 T cell receptor beta chains reported below all come from one sample, sequenced in a study of blood T cell repertoires in COVID-19. TCRdb's table, derived via immunoSEQ multiplex PCR, lists solely in-frame clones and lacks some. The sample contains over 25,000 clones, 85% to 90% of which appear only once. Sample: peripheral blood. The receptor set was obtained from a woman in her sixties or seventies with active COVID-19.

This chain links TRBV27 with TRBJ2-7, with 8 positions matching TRBD1. The CDR3 has 14 residues. Unmatched junction bases numbered 5, after V lost 5 bases and J lost 2 bases. Per the germline V gene, CDR1 is MNHEY and CDR2 is SMNVEV (reference sequence). CDR3 DNA sequence: TGTGCCAGCAGTATAGGACAGGGCGCCTACGAGCAGTACTTC. Its protein is CASSIGQGAYEQYF.

As to this clone: The junction departs from the called germline gene at one end, perhaps through a read error. J is TRBJ2-7 and V is TRBV4-2, with D possibly matching TRBD2 (6 bases). Germline lookup yields CDR1 LGHNA and CDR2 YNFKEQ. The CDR3 is made up of 17 amino acids. CDR3 DNA sequence: TGTGCCAGCAGCGAAGATGCGATTCGGGAGTCCCCCTACGAGCAGTACTTC. Protein: CASSEDAIRESPYEQYF.

The rearrangement links TRBV19 to TRBJ2-7; possibly TRBD1 for D (5 bases). Germline values: CDR1 LNHDA, CDR2 SQIVND (reference sequence). This CDR3 has 14 amino acids. The ends were cut back, 4 bases at V and 2 bases at J, with 12 bases in the middle. The CDR3 protein is CASSRVAGTYEQYF. As DNA, the CDR3 is TGTGCCAGTAGTAGAGTGGCAGGGACCTACGAGCAGTACTTC.

The table lists this clone with a few counts. The CDR3 DNA is TGTGCCAGCAGTTTACGGGGACTAGCGGGAGGGTCTTTTAATGAGCAGTTCTTC. Translating it yields CASSLRGLAGGSFNEQFF. V gene TRBV28 combines with J gene TRBJ2-1; 16 positions match TRBD2. The V and J ends lost 2 bases and 7 bases, in that order; junction bases with no gene match: 8. The V gene's germline CDR1 is MDHEN and CDR2 SYDVKM. This CDR3 contains 18 residues.

The J gene is TRBJ2-1, the V gene TRBV6-6, with a possible D match to TRBD2 (5 bases). Germline loops: CDR1 MNHNY, CDR2 SVGAGI (reference sequence). The length of the CDR3 is 12 residues. Trimming cost V 6 bases and J 10 bases, with 13 bases left between them. The CDR3 DNA reads TGTGCCAGCAGCCTGGGGAGCGCGGAGCAGTTCTTC. Its translation: CASSLGSAEQFF.

This clone has only one observation. J is TRBJ2-7 and V is TRBV28; D gene unclear. V lost 5 bases, J lost 5 bases, and 7 bases lay in between. The CDR3 extends over 11 amino acids. Germline V gene data show CDR1 as MDHEN and CDR2 as SYDVKM. CDR3 in amino acids: CASSTRDEQYF. DNA for the CDR3: TGTGCCAGCAGTACCCGAGACGAGCAGTACTTC.

This chain connects TRBV19 to TRBJ2-5; TRBD2 agrees at 9 bases. With 5 bases clipped from V and 5 bases from J, the junction kept 6 bases outside the gene matches. The germline V gene has CDR1 LNHDA and CDR2 SQIVND (reference sequence). The CDR3 runs to 14 residues. CDR3 amino acids: CASSGGRAGETQYF. CDR3 coding DNA: TGTGCCAGTAGTGGCGGGAGGGCCGGGGAGACCCAGTACTTC. The complete variable domain, with remaining parts taken from reference TRBV19 and TRBJ2-5, reads DGGITQSPKYLFRKEGQNVTLSCEQNLNHDAMYWYRQDPGQGLRLIYYSQIVNDFQKGDIAEGYSVSREKKESFPLTVTSAQKNPTAFYLCASSGGRAGETQYFGPGTRLLVL.

V usage is TRBV3-1 (or the pseudogene TRBV3-2) and J usage is TRBJ1-1; tentative D call: TRBD1 (6 bases). Trimming removed 7 bases at V and 0 bases at J, with 9 bases between. CDR3 length equals 13 residues. Germline CDR1 reads LGHDT; CDR2 reads YNNKEL (reference sequence). CDR3 amino acids: CASTDSMNTEAFF. The CDR3 bases are TGTGCCAGCACGGACAGTATGAACACTGAAGCTTTCTTT.

This chain connects TRBV19 to TRBJ2-3, with 11 bases identical to TRBD2. The germline V gene encodes CDR1 LNHDA and CDR2 SQIVND (reference sequence). J was trimmed by 1 base and V by 6 bases; bases with no gene match: 6. The CDR3 covers 16 residues. This CDR3 reads CASRPLAGARTDTQYF. In nucleotides, the CDR3 is TGTGCCAGTAGACCACTAGCGGGAGCCCGCACAGATACGCAGTATTTT.

The CDR3 DNA reads TGTGCCAGCAACGGGGGCGGGGGTGGCTACACCTTC. It specifies CASNGGGGGYTF. The chain links TRBV27 to TRBJ1-2; weak D call: TRBD1 (6 bases). Germline lookup yields CDR1 MNHEY and CDR2 SMNVEV (reference sequence). The CDR3 totals 12 residues. Trimming left V 7 bases short and J 7 bases short, with 13 bases between.

The CDR3 DNA reads as TGTGCCAGCAGTCCAGGGCAGACAAATGAAGCTTTCTTT. Its translation is CASSPGQTNEAFF. This chain uses TRBV6-2 or TRBV6-3 with TRBJ1-1, with D perhaps matching TRBD1 (5 bases). This CDR3 spans 13 amino acids. In germline, CDR1 is MNHEY, CDR2 SVGEGT. V lost 5 bases and J 7 bases, leaving 14 bases between the germline ends.

This clone appeared a few times. The chain combines TRBV7-6 with TRBJ2-1; tentative D call: TRBD2 (6 bases). V gave up 1 base and J gave up 0 bases, with 10 bases separating them. The CDR3 extends over 16 amino acids. Germline V gives CDR1 SGHVS, CDR2 FNYEAQ. The CDR3 loop reads CASSLVGGDSYNEQFF. The CDR3 DNA follows: TGTGCCAGCAGCTTAGTAGGCGGGGACTCCTACAATGAGCAGTTCTTC. The entire variable domain, with the rest obtained from reference TRBV7-6 and TRBJ2-1, is as follows: GAGVSQSPRYKVTKRGQDVALRCDPISGHVSLYWYRQALGQGPEFLTYFNYEAQQDKSGLPNDRFSAERPEGSISTLTIQRTEQRDSAMYRCASSLVGGDSYNEQFFGPGTRLTVL.

The chain has TRBV11-2 and TRBJ2-1, with D possibly TRBD2 on 5 matching bases. Germline V gene data show CDR1 as SGHAT and CDR2 as FQNNGV. V was pared by 5 bases and J by 1 base, with 15 bases between. The CDR3 runs to 16 residues. The CDR3 protein is CASSTRIRGSYNEQFF. The CDR3 DNA reads TGTGCCAGCAGCACCCGCATCAGAGGGTCCTACAATGAGCAGTTCTTC.

The count of this clone is one. This chain links TRBV7-9 with TRBJ2-3; TRBD1 might be the D (6 bases). CDR1 is SEHNR, CDR2 FQNEAQ, per germline (reference sequence). Trimming removed 2 bases at V and 8 bases at J, with 11 bases between. CDR3 size: 13 residues. CDR3 in amino acids: CASSLQQGGTQYF. CDR3 DNA sequence: TGTGCCAGCAGCTTACAACAGGGCGGTACGCAGTATTTT.

The chain carries TRBV24-1 and TRBJ2-7, with D possibly being TRBD1 (5 bases). Germline CDR1 reads KGHDR; CDR2 reads SFDVKD. CDR3 length: 14 amino acids. V was trimmed by 4 bases and J by 6 bases, leaving 15 bases between them. Here the CDR3 DNA reads TGTGCCACCAGTGACCCAGGGAACCCTCGCGAGCAGTACTTC. Its protein product is CATSDPGNPREQYF.

This sequence joins TRBV19 and TRBJ2-3; 8 positions match TRBD1. The trim removed 3 bases at V and 0 bases at J, leaving 5 bases unmatched. The CDR3 length is 16 residues. The germline V gene encodes CDR1 LNHDA and CDR2 SQIVND (reference sequence). CDR3 sequence reads: CASSIPRDRSTDTQYF. The DNA of the CDR3 is TGTGCCAGTAGTATCCCCCGGGACAGGAGCACAGATACGCAGTATTTT. Full variable domain (rest looked up from reference TRBV19 and TRBJ2-3): DGGITQSPKYLFRKEGQNVTLSCEQNLNHDAMYWYRQDPGQGLRLIYYSQIVNDFQKGDIAEGYSVSREKKESFPLTVTSAQKNPTAFYLCASSIPRDRSTDTQYFGPGTRLTVL.

V gene TRBV27 combines with J gene TRBJ1-2, with D perhaps TRBD1 (6 bases). Germline CDR1 is MNHEY and CDR2 is SMNVEV (reference sequence). V gave up 5 bases and J gave up 11 bases, with 18 bases separating them. CDR3 length: 13 residues. The CDR3 here is CASSAYQQGKYTF. The CDR3 DNA reads as TGTGCCAGCAGTGCGTACCAACAGGGTAAATACACCTTC.

The chain uses TRBV7-2 and TRBJ2-3; D perhaps matches TRBD1 (5 bases). V was clipped by 1 base and J by 1 base, with 9 bases between them. From germline, CDR1 is SGHTA and CDR2 FQGNSA. The CDR3 is 15 residues long. The CDR3, as DNA: TGTGCCAGCAGCTTAGTGTGGGGCGGCACAGATACGCAGTATTTT. Protein product: CASSLVWGGTDTQYF.

This clone was detected a few times. The chain couples TRBV7-8 to TRBJ2-7; D possibly corresponds to TRBD2 (6 bases). The CDR3 totals 16 residues. The V end lost 5 bases, the J end lost 1 base, and 18 bases lay between the germline ends. CDR1 is SGHVS, CDR2 FQNEAQ, per germline. CDR3 region: CASSLLDGRESYEQYF. For the CDR3, the DNA is TGTGCCAGCAGCCTCCTCGACGGGAGAGAATCCTACGAGCAGTACTTC.

The V and J genes are TRBV12-5 and TRBJ2-5; TRBD1 aligns across 9 bases. Germline assignment: CDR1 LGHNT and CDR2 FRNRAP. The CDR3 loop spans 17 amino acids. Trimming took 2 bases from V and 4 from J; bases not matched to a gene: 11. The CDR3 DNA sequence: TGTGCTAGTGGTTTGTATACAACCGGGACAGGGCTAGAGACCCAGTACTTC. Amino acids: CASGLYTTGTGLETQYF.

The count of this clone is one. The rearrangement joins TRBV5-8 to TRBJ1-1, with no clear D. The ends were cut back, 0 bases at V and 5 bases at J, with 11 bases in the middle. From germline, CDR1 is SGHTS and CDR2 YDEGEE. The CDR3 spans 14 residues. The CDR3 sequence: CASSLVPPGTEAFF. The CDR3 bases are TGTGCCAGCAGCTTGGTCCCCCCCGGGACTGAAGCTTTCTTT. Together with reference TRBV5-8 and TRBJ1-1, the CDR3 gives the full variable domain: EAGVTQSPTHLIKTRGQQATLRCSPISGHTSVYWYQQALGLGLQFLLWYDEGEERNRGNFPPRFSGRQFPNYSSELNVNALELEDSALYLCASSLVPPGTEAFFGQGTRLTVV.